This TCR beta chain was found in a study of PD-1 blockade in classical Hodgkin lymphoma. Study-wide points: By C4D1, CD4+ diversity increased significantly, especially in complete responders. Newly diagnosed patients had baseline TCR diversity that was reportedly lower than that of healthy donors. Possible causes of repertoire differences, disease activity or prior therapy, remain undefined.

No patient escaped relapse after autologous stem cell transplantation, and brentuximab vedotin exposure varied. Under best response, outcomes were complete response, partial response or progressive disease. Points on this clone: Antigen: not known.

Measured with immunoSEQ multiplex PCR; TCRdb has only the in-frame clones, and not every one. Found here are about 14,000 clones, about 83% of them singletons; the top ten hold less than 25%. V gave up 4 bases and J gave up 2 bases; unmatched junction bases: 8. Germline values: CDR1 SGHRS, CDR2 YFSETQ. The CDR3 has 16 residues. The sequence derives from a human donor with classical Hodgkin lymphoma. Specimen: peripheral blood mononuclear cells (PBMCs), collected at baseline. The chain employs TRBV5-1 and TRBJ2-5, with 10 bases aligning to TRBD2. The CDR3 DNA follows: TGCGCCAGCAGCCTCGTTAGCGGGGGGCCACAAGAGACCCAGTACTTC. Its translation: CASSLVSGGPQETQYF.